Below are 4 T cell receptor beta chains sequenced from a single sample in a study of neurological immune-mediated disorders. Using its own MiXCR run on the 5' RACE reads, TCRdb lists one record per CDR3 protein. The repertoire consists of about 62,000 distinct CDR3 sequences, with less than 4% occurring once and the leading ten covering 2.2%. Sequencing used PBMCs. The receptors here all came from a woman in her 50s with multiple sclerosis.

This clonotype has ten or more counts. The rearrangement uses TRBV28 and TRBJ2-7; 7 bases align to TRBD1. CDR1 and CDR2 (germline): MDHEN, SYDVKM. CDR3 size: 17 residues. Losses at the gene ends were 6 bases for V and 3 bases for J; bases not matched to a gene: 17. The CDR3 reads CASRRQSNQGQRYEQYF. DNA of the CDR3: TGTGCCAGCAGACGGCAGAGTAACCAGGGACAGCGCTACGAGCAGTACTTC.

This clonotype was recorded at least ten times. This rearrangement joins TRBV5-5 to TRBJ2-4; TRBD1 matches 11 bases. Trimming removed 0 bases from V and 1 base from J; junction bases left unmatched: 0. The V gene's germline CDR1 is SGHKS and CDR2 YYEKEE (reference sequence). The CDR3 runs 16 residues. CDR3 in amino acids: CASSLGDRGAKNIQYF. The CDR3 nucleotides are TGTGCCAGCAGCTTGGGGGACAGGGGGGCCAAAAACATTCAGTACTTC.

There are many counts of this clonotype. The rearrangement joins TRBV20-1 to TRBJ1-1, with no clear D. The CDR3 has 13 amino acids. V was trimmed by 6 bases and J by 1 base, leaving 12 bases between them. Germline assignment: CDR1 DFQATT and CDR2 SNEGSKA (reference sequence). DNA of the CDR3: TGCAGTGCAGTACAGCTGGGGAACACTGAAGCTTTCTTT. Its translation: CSAVQLGNTEAFF.

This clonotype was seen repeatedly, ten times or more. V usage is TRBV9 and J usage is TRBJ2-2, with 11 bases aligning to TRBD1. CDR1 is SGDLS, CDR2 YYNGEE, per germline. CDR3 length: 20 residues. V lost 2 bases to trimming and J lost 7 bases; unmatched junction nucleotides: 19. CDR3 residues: CASSVPGTGGVAGADGELFF. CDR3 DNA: TGTGCCAGCAGCGTCCCCGGGACAGGGGGGGTAGCGGGAGCGGACGGGGAGCTGTTTTTT. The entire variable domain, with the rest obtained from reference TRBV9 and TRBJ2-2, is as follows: DSGVTQTPKHLITATGQRVTLRCSPRSGDLSVYWYQQSLDQGLQFLIQYYNGEERAKGNILERFSAQQFPDLHSELNLSSLELGDSALYFCASSVPGTGGVAGADGELFFGEGSRLTVL.